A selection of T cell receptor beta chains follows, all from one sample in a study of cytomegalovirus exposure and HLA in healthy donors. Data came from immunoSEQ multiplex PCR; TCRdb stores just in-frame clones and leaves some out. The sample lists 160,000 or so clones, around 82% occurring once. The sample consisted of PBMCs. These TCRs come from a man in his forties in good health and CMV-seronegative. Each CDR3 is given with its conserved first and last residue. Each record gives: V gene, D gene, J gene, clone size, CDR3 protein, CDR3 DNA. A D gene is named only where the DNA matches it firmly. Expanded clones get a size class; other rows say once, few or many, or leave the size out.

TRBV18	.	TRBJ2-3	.	CASSTQSGARTDTQYF	TGTGCCAGCTCAACCCAATCTGGGGCTCGCACAGATACGCAGTATTTT
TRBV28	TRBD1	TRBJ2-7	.	CASSSGTGLYEQYF	TGTGCCAGCAGTTCCGGGACAGGGCTCTACGAGCAGTACTTC
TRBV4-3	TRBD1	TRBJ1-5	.	CASSQDLDRVNQPQHF	TGCGCCAGCAGCCAAGATCTGGACAGGGTTAATCAGCCCCAGCATTTT
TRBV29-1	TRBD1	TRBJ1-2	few	CSVGDRGHYGYTF	TGCAGCGTTGGAGACAGGGGGCACTATGGCTACACCTTC
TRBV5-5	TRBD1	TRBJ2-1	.	CATGQGGYEQFF	TGTGCCACCGGACAGGGGGGGTATGAGCAGTTCTTC
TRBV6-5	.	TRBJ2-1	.	CASSYSRQLYNEQFF	TGTGCCAGCAGTTACTCGAGACAACTCTACAATGAGCAGTTCTTC
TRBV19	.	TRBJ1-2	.	CASSSHPQGYYGYTF	TGTGCCAGTAGTTCCCACCCCCAGGGTTACTATGGCTACACCTTC
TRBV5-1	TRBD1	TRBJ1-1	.	CASTPDRATEAFF	TGCGCCAGCACCCCCGACAGGGCAACCGAAGCTTTCTTT
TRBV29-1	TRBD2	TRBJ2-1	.	CSVEDGTSGIYNEQFF	TGCAGCGTTGAAGACGGGACTAGCGGCATCTACAATGAGCAGTTCTTC
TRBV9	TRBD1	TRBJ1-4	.	CASSVGTGGDEKLFF	TGTGCCAGCAGCGTGGGGACAGGGGGGGATGAAAAACTGTTTTTT
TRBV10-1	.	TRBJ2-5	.	CASSAGGSQETQYF	TGCGCCAGCAGCGCTGGAGGCAGCCAAGAGACCCAGTACTTC
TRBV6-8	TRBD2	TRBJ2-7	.	CASSLRTSASYEQYF	TGTGCCAGCAGCCTGAGGACTAGCGCCTCCTACGAGCAGTACTTC
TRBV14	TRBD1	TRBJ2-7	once	CASSSRQGAGNEQYF	TGTGCCAGCAGTTCTCGACAGGGGGCTGGAAACGAGCAGTACTTC
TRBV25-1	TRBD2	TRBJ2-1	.	CASSEYTGGSSYNEQFF	TGTGCCAGCAGTGAATATACGGGGGGGAGCTCCTACAATGAGCAGTTCTTC
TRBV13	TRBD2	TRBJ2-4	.	CASSLGLAGGLVNIQYF	TGTGCCAGCAGCTTAGGCCTAGCGGGAGGGCTGGTCAACATTCAGTACTTC
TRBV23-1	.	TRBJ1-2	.	CASSQGQPNYGYTF	TGCGCCAGCAGTCAAGGGCAGCCTAACTATGGCTACACCTTC
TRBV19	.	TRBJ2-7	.	CASSPRLSSEQYF	TGTGCCAGTAGTCCCCGCTTGAGTTCCGAGCAGTACTTC
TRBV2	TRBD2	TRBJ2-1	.	CASSEAPTSVAPVF	TGTGCCAGCAGTGAAGCCCCCACTAGCGTAGCTCCAGTCTTC
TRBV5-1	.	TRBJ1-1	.	CASSSITGTEAFF	TGCGCCAGCAGCTCGATAACCGGCACTGAAGCTTTCTTT
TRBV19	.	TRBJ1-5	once	CASSIVGNQPQHF	TGTGCCAGTAGTATAGTCGGCAATCAGCCCCAGCATTTT
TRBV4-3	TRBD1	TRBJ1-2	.	CASSHRTGGNGYTF	TGCGCCAGCAGCCACCGGACAGGGGGCAATGGCTACACCTTC
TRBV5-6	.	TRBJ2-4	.	CASSATGWDIQYF	TGTGCCAGCAGCGCTACAGGGTGGGACATTCAGTACTTC
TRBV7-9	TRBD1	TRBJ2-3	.	CASSPGQGDRNTQYF	TGTGCCAGCAGCCCGGGACAGGGGGATCGAAATACGCAGTATTTT
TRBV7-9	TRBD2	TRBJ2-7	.	CASSFGLAGGHSDEQYF	TGTGCCAGCAGCTTCGGACTAGCGGGAGGCCATAGTGACGAGCAGTACTTC
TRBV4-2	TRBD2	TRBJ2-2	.	CASSQEGLAGGSGELFF	TGTGCCAGCAGCCAAGAGGGACTAGCGGGAGGGTCCGGGGAGCTGTTTTTT
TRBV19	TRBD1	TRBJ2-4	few	CASSMGTDVIAKNIQYF	TGTGCCAGTAGTATGGGGACAGATGTAATAGCCAAAAACATTCAGTACTTC
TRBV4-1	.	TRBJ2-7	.	CASSQGRLYGGRGQYEQYF	TGCGCCAGCAGCCAAGGGAGATTATACGGGGGGCGGGGTCAATACGAGCAGTACTTC
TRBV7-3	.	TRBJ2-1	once	CASSRYEGASGYNEQFF	TGTGCCAGCAGTAGATACGAGGGGGCTAGCGGGTACAATGAGCAGTTCTTC
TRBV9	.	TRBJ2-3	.	CASSPLTSGADTQYF	TGTGCCAGCAGCCCCCTAACTAGTGGTGCAGATACGCAGTATTTT
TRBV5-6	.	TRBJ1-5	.	CASSLYGSNQPQHF	TGTGCCAGCAGCTTGTACGGTAGCAATCAGCCCCAGCATTTT
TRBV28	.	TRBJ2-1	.	CASSPGTGSYNEQFF	TGTGCCAGCAGTCCAGGGACTGGCTCCTACAATGAGCAGTTCTTC
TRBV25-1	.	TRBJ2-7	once	CASSEYDNAGHEQYF	TGTGCCAGCAGTGAATATGACAACGCAGGGCACGAGCAGTACTTC
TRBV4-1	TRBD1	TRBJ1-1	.	CASSHGGQGSTEAFF	TGCGCCAGCAGCCACGGTGGACAGGGGAGTACTGAAGCTTTCTTT
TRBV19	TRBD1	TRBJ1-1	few	CASRPGQGRQNTEAFF	TGTGCCAGTAGACCTGGACAGGGGAGACAGAACACTGAAGCTTTCTTT
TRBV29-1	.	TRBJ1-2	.	CSVDHSYGYTF	TGCAGCGTTGATCACAGCTATGGCTACACCTTC
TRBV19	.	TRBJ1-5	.	CASRPTVSNQPQHF	TGTGCCAGTAGGCCGACTGTTAGCAATCAGCCCCAGCATTTT
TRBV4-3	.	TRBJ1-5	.	CASSQDAGQWGQPQHF	TGCGCCAGCAGCCAAGATGCAGGGCAGTGGGGACAGCCCCAGCATTTT
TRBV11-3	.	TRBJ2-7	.	CASSSQGGHYEQYF	TGTGCCAGCAGCTCGCAAGGCGGCCACTACGAGCAGTACTTC
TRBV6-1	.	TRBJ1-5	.	CASTNSLNQPQHF	TGTGCCAGCACCAACAGCCTCAATCAGCCCCAGCATTTT
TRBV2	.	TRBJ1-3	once	CASRRLLGSTIYF	TGTGCCAGCAGGCGGCTCCTCGGGAGCACCATATATTTT
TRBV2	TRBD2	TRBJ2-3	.	CASSEGALGLAGGDTQYF	TGTGCCAGCAGTGAAGGGGCCCTAGGACTAGCGGGGGGAGATACGCAGTATTTT
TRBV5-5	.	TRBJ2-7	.	CASSWDSGGPYEQYF	TGTGCCAGCAGCTGGGATAGCGGAGGCCCCTACGAGCAGTACTTC
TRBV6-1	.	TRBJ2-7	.	CASTRVPYEQYF	TGTGCCAGCACGCGGGTTCCCTACGAGCAGTACTTC
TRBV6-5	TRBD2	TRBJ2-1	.	CASNERGSSYNEQFF	TGTGCCAGCAACGAGCGGGGAAGCTCCTACAATGAGCAGTTCTTC
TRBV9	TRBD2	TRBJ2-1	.	CASSGGAYNEQFF	TGTGCCAGCTCCGGGGGGGCCTACAATGAGCAGTTCTTC
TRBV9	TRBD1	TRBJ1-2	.	CASSSDRGYGYTF	TGTGCCAGCAGCTCGGACAGGGGATATGGCTACACCTTC